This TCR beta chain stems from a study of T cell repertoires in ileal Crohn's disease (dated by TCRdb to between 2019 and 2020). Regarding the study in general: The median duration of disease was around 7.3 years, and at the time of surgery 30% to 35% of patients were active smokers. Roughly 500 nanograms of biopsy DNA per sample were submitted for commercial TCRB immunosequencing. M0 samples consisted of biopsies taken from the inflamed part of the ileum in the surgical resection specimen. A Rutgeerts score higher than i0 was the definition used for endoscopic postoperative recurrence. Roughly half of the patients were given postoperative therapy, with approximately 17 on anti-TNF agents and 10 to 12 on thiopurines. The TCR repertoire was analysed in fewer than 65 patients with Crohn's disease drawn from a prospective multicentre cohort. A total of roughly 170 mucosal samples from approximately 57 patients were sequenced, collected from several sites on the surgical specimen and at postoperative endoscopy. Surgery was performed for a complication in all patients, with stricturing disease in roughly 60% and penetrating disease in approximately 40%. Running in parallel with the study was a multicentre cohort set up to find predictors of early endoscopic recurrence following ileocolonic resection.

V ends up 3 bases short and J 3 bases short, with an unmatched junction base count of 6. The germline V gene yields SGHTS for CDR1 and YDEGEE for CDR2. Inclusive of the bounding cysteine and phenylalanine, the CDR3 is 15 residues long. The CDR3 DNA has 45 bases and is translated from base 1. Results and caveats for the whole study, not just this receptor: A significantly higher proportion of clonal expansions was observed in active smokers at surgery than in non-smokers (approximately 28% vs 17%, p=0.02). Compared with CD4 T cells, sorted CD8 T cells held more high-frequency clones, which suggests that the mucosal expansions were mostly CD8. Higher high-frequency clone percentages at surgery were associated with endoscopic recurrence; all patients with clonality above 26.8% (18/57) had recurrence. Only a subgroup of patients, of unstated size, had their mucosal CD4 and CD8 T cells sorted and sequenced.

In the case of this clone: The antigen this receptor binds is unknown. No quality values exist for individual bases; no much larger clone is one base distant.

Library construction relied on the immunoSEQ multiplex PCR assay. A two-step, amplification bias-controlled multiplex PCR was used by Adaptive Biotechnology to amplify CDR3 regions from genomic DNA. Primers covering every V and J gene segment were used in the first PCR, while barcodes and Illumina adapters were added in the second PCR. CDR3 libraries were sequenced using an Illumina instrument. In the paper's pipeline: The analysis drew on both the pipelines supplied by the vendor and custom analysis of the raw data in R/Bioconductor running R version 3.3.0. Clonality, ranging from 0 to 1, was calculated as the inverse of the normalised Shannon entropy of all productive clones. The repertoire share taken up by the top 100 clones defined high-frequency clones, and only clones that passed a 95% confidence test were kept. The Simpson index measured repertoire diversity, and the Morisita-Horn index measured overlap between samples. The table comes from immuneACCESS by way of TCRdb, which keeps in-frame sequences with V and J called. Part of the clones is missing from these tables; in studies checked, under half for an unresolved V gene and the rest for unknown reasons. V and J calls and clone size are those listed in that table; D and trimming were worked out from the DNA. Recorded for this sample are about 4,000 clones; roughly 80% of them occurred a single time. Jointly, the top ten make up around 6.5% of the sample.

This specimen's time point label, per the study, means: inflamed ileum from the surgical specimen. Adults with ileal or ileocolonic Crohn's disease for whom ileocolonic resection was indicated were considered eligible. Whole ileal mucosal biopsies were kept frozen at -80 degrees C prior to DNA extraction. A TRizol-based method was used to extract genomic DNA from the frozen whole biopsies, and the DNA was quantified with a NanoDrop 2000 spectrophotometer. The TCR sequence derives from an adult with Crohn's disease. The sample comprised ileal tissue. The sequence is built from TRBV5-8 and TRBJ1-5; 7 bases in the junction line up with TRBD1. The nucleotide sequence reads TGTGCCAGCAGCTATATGGACAGGAACAATCAGCCCCAGCATTTT. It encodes CASSYMDRNNQPQHF.